One sample yielded the 3 T cell receptor beta chains listed below, sequenced in a study of human T cells and chemical hapten exposure. Specified time point: patch test 2, 6 weeks after DPC sensitization. Treatment described: therapeutic diphenylcyclopropenone sensitization with weekly scalp DPC. From the RACE reads, TCRdb called clonotypes with MiXCR, one entry per CDR3 protein. The sample contains just over 350,000 distinct CDR3 sequences, just under 6.5% of which appear only once. The sequencing used whole blood, collected in connection with sensitization to the hapten diphenylcyclopropenone (DPC). All receptors derive from a woman aged 18 to 35 with alopecia areata. Some clones in this sample may be carry-over from other donors' samples.

This clonotype occurred a few times. J is TRBJ2-1 and V is TRBV4-3, with 8 bases lining up with TRBD2. Per the germline V gene, CDR1 is LGHNA and CDR2 is YSLEER. There are 14 residues in the CDR3. The V and J ends lost 1 base and 7 bases, in that order; junction bases with no gene match: 3. CDR3: CASSQGGGQNEQFF. The CDR3 nucleotides read TGCGCCAGCAGCCAAGGCGGGGGGCAAAATGAGCAGTTCTTC.

This clonotype occurred many times. The V call is TRBV6-2 or TRBV6-3, the J call TRBJ2-3; D might be TRBD2 (5 bases). CDR1 is MNHEY, CDR2 SVGEGT, per germline. The CDR3 covers 15 residues. V was clipped by 6 bases and J by 1 base, with 14 bases between them. In DNA, the CDR3 is TGTGCCAGCAGATTCAGTAGTAGCGGCACAGATACGCAGTATTTT. This sequence encodes CASRFSSSGTDTQYF.

This clonotype was recorded at least ten times. V is TRBV20-1 and J is TRBJ1-1, with D possibly matching TRBD1 (6 bases). Trimming took 2 bases from V and 2 from J, leaving 15 bases between them. This CDR3 has 15 residues. From germline, CDR1 is DFQATT and CDR2 SNEGSKA (reference sequence). CDR3 sequence reads: CSARRPRQANTEAFF. Written as DNA, the CDR3 is TGCAGTGCTAGACGACCAAGACAGGCTAACACTGAAGCTTTCTTT.